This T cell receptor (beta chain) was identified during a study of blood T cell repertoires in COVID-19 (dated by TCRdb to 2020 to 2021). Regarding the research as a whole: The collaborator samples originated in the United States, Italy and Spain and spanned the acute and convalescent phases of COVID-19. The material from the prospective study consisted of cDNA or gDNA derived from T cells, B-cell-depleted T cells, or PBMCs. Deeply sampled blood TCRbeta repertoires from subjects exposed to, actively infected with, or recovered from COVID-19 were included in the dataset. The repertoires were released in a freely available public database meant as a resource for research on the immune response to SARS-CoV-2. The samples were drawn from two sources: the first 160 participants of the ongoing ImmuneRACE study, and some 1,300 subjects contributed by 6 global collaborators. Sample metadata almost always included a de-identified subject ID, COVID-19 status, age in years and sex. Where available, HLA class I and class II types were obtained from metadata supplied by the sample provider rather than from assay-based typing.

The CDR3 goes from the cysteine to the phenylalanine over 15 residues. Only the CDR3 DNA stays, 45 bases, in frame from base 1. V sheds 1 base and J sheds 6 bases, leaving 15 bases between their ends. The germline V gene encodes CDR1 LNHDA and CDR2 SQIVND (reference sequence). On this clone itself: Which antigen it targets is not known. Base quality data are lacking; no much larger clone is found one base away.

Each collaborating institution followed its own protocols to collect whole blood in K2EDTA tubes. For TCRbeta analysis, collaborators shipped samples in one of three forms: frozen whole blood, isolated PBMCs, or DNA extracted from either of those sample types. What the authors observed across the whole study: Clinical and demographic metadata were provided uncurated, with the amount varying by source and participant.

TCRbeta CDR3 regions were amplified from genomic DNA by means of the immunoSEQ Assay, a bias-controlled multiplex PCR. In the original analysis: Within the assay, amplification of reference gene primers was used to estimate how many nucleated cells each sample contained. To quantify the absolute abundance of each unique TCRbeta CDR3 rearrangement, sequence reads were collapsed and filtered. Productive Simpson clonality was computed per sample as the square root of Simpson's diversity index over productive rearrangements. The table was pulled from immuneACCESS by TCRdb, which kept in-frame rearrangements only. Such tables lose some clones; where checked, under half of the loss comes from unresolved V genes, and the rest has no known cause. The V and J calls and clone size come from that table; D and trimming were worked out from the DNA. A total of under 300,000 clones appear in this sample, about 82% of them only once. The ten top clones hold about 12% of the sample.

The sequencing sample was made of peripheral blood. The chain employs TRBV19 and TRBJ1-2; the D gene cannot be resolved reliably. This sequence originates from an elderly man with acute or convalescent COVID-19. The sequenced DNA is TGTGCCAGTAGTATAGGGTACGGGAAGGAGCATGGCTACACCTTC. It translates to CASSIGYGKEHGYTF.